These 22 T cell receptor beta chains were sequenced from one sample in a study of neurological immune-mediated disorders. MiXCR was run by TCRdb on the 5' RACE reads, yielding one entry per CDR3 protein. Of about 39,000 distinct CDR3 sequences in the sample, 7.2% are singletons; the top ten hold just over 5.5%. The specimen sequenced was CD4+ T cells from blood. These receptors all come from a man aged 50 or older in good health.

The table lists this clonotype with many counts. The J gene is TRBJ1-1, the V gene TRBV20-1; 7 nucleotides agree with TRBD1. From germline, CDR1 is DFQATT and CDR2 SNEGSKA (reference sequence). This CDR3 is 16 amino acids long. V trimming: 5 bases; J trimming: 1 base; junction bases outside the gene matches: 13. The CDR3 sequence is CSAPSRGMITNTEAFF. The DNA for the CDR3 is TGCAGTGCTCCTTCCAGGGGGATGATAACGAACACTGAAGCTTTCTTT.

The chain links TRBV3-1 to TRBJ2-7; possible D gene TRBD2, 6 bases. CDR1 is LGHDT and CDR2 is YNNKEL in the germline V gene (reference sequence). The V end lost 1 base, the J end lost 2 bases, and 12 bases lay between the germline ends. The CDR3 is 15 amino acids. The CDR3 region is CASSQVPGLTYEQYF. The CDR3 region has the DNA TGTGCCAGCAGCCAAGTCCCAGGACTAACCTACGAGCAGTACTTC.

This clonotype was counted ten times or more. V gene TRBV20-1 combines with J gene TRBJ2-5; 12 nucleotides agree with TRBD2. CDR1 is DFQATT and CDR2 is SNEGSKA in the germline V gene (reference sequence). Losses at the gene ends were 6 bases for V and 0 bases for J; bases not matched to a gene: 5. The CDR3 has 15 amino acids. The CDR3 reads CSARGLAGHQETQYF. The CDR3 nucleotides are TGCAGTGCCAGGGGACTAGCGGGCCACCAAGAGACCCAGTACTTC.

This clonotype appeared many times. The rearrangement uses TRBV7-9 and TRBJ2-1, with unresolved D. Germline V gene lookup returns CDR1 SEHNR and CDR2 FQNEAQ (reference sequence). The length of the CDR3 is 13 residues. Trimming removed 2 bases from V and 6 bases from J, with 8 bases in between. The CDR3 protein is CASSLTTTNEQFF. In DNA, the CDR3 is TGTGCCAGCAGCTTAACGACAACCAATGAGCAGTTCTTC.

This clonotype was seen repeatedly, ten times or more. The genes are TRBV4-3 and TRBJ2-3; D remains ambiguous. V was pared by 1 base and J by 9 bases, with 11 bases between. The length of the CDR3 is 13 residues. Germline values: CDR1 LGHNA, CDR2 YSLEER. The CDR3 protein is CASSQGELGTQYF. Here the CDR3 DNA reads TGCGCCAGCAGCCAAGGCGAGCTAGGCACGCAGTATTTT.

Ten or more counts support this clonotype. This chain joins TRBV7-2 and TRBJ2-7, with no clear D. The germline V and J ends were trimmed by 5 bases and 1 base, with 12 bases remaining between them. This CDR3 is 14 amino acids long. The V gene's germline CDR1 is SGHTA and CDR2 FQGNSA. DNA for the CDR3: TGTGCCAGCAGCATATCCCTTACTTCCTACGAGCAGTACTTC. Translation gives CASSISLTSYEQYF.

The chain carries TRBV4-2 and TRBJ2-5; 8 positions match TRBD1. Germline values: CDR1 LGHNA, CDR2 YNFKEQ. The junction had 2 bases not matched to a gene; V was cut back by 2 bases and J by 0 bases. The CDR3 loop spans 15 amino acids. Here the CDR3 DNA reads TGTGCCAGCAGCCAAAACAGGGGGTACCAAGAGACCCAGTACTTC. As protein: CASSQNRGYQETQYF.

In its sample, this clonotype was seen many times. This rearrangement joins TRBV7-3 to TRBJ2-1; D is perhaps TRBD2 (5 bases). From germline, CDR1 is SGHTA and CDR2 FQGTGA. There are 13 residues in the CDR3. V was pared by 0 bases and J by 7 bases, with 7 bases between. The CDR3, as DNA: TGTGCCAGCAGCTTAACCCGGGAAAATGAGCAGTTCTTC. It codes for CASSLTRENEQFF.

This clonotype was seen at least ten times. This chain joins TRBV20-1 and TRBJ2-1, with D unclear. CDR3 length equals 11 residues. V was pared by 3 bases and J by 12 bases, with 12 bases between. Germline V gene data show CDR1 as DFQATT and CDR2 as SNEGSKA (reference sequence). The CDR3 sequence: CSARPVPAQFF. CDR3 bases: TGCAGTGCTAGGCCAGTTCCCGCGCAGTTCTTC.

This clonotype was counted at least ten times. The rearrangement uses TRBV27 and TRBJ2-7; D is undetermined. V dropped 4 bases and J dropped 1 base, with 14 bases sitting between them. The CDR3 has 15 residues. Germline V gene sequence: CDR1 MNHEY, CDR2 SMNVEV (reference sequence). CDR3 DNA sequence: TGTGCCAGCAGTTCCCGAGCAACCCTGTCCTACGAGCAGTACTTC. As protein: CASSSRATLSYEQYF.

This clonotype was counted ten times or more. This sequence joins TRBV20-1 and TRBJ2-1, with 11 bases matching TRBD2. The junction had 9 bases not matched to a gene; V was cut back by 5 bases and J by 6 bases. Germline loops: CDR1 DFQATT, CDR2 SNEGSKA (reference sequence). CDR3 length: 15 residues. CDR3 sequence (DNA): TGCAGTGCTCCGGTACTAGCGGGAGTCGTCAATGAGCAGTTCTTC. Its protein product is CSAPVLAGVVNEQFF.

This clonotype was counted many times. The rearrangement links TRBV12-3 or TRBV12-4 to TRBJ1-2, with a possible D match to TRBD1 (6 bases). The CDR3 sequence is 14 residues long. V shed 8 bases and J shed 8 bases, with 21 bases lying between them. Here the CDR3 reads CASDRPGEGWGYTF. In nucleotides, the CDR3 is TGTGCCAGCGATCGCCCAGGGGAGGGTTGGGGCTACACCTTC.

This clonotype occurred many times. V gene TRBV2 combines with J gene TRBJ2-5; possibly TRBD1 for D (5 bases). The V end was cut by 7 bases, the J end by 0 bases, with 12 bases between. This CDR3 has 14 residues. Germline V gene lookup returns CDR1 SNHLY and CDR2 FYNNEI. CDR3 nucleotide sequence: TGTGCCAGCAACGCAGGGCTGTACCAAGAGACCCAGTACTTC. Protein: CASNAGLYQETQYF.

This clonotype occurred many times. The chain carries TRBV20-1 and TRBJ2-3, with TRBD2 matching over 13 bases. There are 18 residues in the CDR3. CDR1 and CDR2 from the germline V gene are DFQATT and SNEGSKA (reference sequence). With 6 bases clipped from V and 3 bases from J, the junction kept 15 bases outside the gene matches. CDR3 region: CSATAGELAGGPTDTQYF. In DNA, the CDR3 is TGCAGTGCCACCGCCGGGGAACTAGCGGGAGGGCCGACAGATACGCAGTATTTT.

This clonotype was recorded at least ten times. The chain uses TRBV20-1 and TRBJ2-2, with TRBD2 matching over 7 bases. Germline trimming cut 6 bases from V and 4 bases from J; bases unmatched to any gene: 8. The CDR3 sequence is 14 residues long. The germline gives CDR1 DFQATT, CDR2 SNEGSKA (reference sequence). The CDR3 nucleotides read TGCAGTGCCAGGGACTACATCGCCACCGGGGAGCTGTTTTTT. This translates into CSARDYIATGELFF.

This clonotype was counted ten times or more. The rearrangement joins TRBV20-1 to TRBJ2-2; D gene ambiguous. This CDR3 is built from 14 residues. V lost 6 bases to trimming and J lost 4 bases, with 15 bases between them. Per germline, CDR1 DFQATT and CDR2 SNEGSKA (reference sequence). The CDR3 reads CSATPRPITGELFF. The CDR3 DNA is TGCAGTGCGACCCCCCGGCCCATCACCGGGGAGCTGTTTTTT.

The table lists this clonotype with many counts. J is TRBJ2-7 and V is TRBV6-6; D possibly corresponds to TRBD2 (6 bases). V gave up 2 bases and J gave up 2 bases, with 13 bases separating them. The CDR3 totals 15 residues. Germline CDR1 MNHNY, CDR2 SVGAGI (reference sequence). CDR3 DNA sequence: TGTGCCAGCAGTTACCCCGGGACTGGGACCTACGAGCAGTACTTC. As protein: CASSYPGTGTYEQYF.

This clonotype was observed a few times. V usage is TRBV7-2 and J usage is TRBJ2-7, with a possible D match to TRBD1 (6 bases). Germline CDR1 SGHTA, CDR2 FQGNSA. This CDR3 spans 14 amino acids. Trimming took off 1 base at V and 3 bases at J, with 10 bases between the two ends. CDR3 sequence reads: CASSLGTGHYEQYF. The CDR3 region has the DNA TGTGCCAGCAGCTTAGGCACAGGGCACTACGAGCAGTACTTC. The full variable domain, with the rest looked up from reference TRBV7-2 and TRBJ2-7, is GAGVSQSPSNKVTEKGKDVELRCDPISGHTALYWYRQSLGQGLEFLIYFQGNSAPDKSGLPSDRFSAERTGGSVSTLTIQRTQQEDSAVYLCASSLGTGHYEQYFGPGTRLTVT.

This clonotype has a count of ten or more. This chain links TRBV15 with TRBJ1-2, with unresolved D. V was pared by 0 bases and J by 2 bases, with 13 bases between. Germline V gene sequence: CDR1 LNHNV, CDR2 YYDKDF (reference sequence). CDR3 length equals 16 residues. The CDR3 here is CATSRDLKSRNYGYTF. DNA for the CDR3: TGTGCCACCAGCAGAGATCTAAAATCTCGGAACTATGGCTACACCTTC. Supplemented by reference TRBV15 and TRBJ1-2, the full variable domain reads DAMVIQNPRYQVTQFGKPVTLSCSQTLNHNVMYWYQQKSSQAPKLLFHYYDKDFNNEADTPDNFQSRRPNTSFCFLDIRSPGLGDTAMYLCATSRDLKSRNYGYTFGSGTRLTVV.

This clonotype was seen ten or more times. The chain uses TRBV20-1 and TRBJ2-7; tentatively, D is TRBD2 (6 bases). V lost 3 bases to trimming and J lost 5 bases, with 17 bases between them. Germline CDR1 is DFQATT and CDR2 is SNEGSKA (reference sequence). The CDR3 spans 14 residues. The CDR3 is CSASSSRGSNEQYF. CDR3 DNA: TGCAGTGCTAGTTCCAGTCGGGGGTCCAACGAGCAGTACTTC.

CDR3 sequence (DNA): TGCAGTGCTAGAGATCCCGGGAGGCCCGCCTACGAGCAGTACTTC. Encoded protein: CSARDPGRPAYEQYF. The chain is built from TRBV20-1 and TRBJ2-7, with 7 nucleotides matching TRBD2. There are 15 residues in the CDR3. CDR1 and CDR2 from the germline V gene are DFQATT and SNEGSKA (reference sequence). V shed 0 bases, J shed 2 bases, and the junction held 7 bases outside the gene matches.

This clonotype was recorded many times. This chain uses TRBV6-5 with TRBJ2-3; D is unclear. V was cut by 2 bases and J by 1 base, with 10 bases left in between. Germline CDR1 MNHEY, CDR2 SVGAGI. The CDR3 totals 15 residues. The CDR3 coding sequence is TGTGCCAGCAGTTACGCCCGTTGGGGCACAGATACGCAGTATTTT. Translating gives CASSYARWGTDTQYF.